One and the same sample provided the 32 T cell receptor beta chains below, sequenced in a study of T cells after yellow fever vaccination. TCRdb ran MiXCR on the 5' RACE reads and lists one entry per CDR3 protein. The sample yields under 200,000 distinct CDR3 sequences, 6.5% to 8.5% seen once. The specimen comprised CD4+ T cells sorted from PBMCs, sampled about 5 days after the first yellow fever vaccination. The receptors come from a man between 18 and 35 years old who received the YFV17D yellow fever vaccine.

A single count supports this clonotype. The V call is TRBV6-2 or TRBV6-3, the J call TRBJ1-5, with D possibly matching TRBD1 (6 bases). CDR1 MNHEY and CDR2 SVGEGT come from the germline V gene. Trimming stripped 5 bases from V and 10 bases from J, with 18 bases between. This CDR3 comprises 14 residues. CDR3 in amino acids: CASSQTQGLYPQHF. CDR3 coding DNA: TGTGCCAGCAGTCAAACACAGGGATTATATCCCCAGCATTTT.

This clonotype was observed at least ten times. This chain links TRBV28 with TRBJ2-7; weak D call: TRBD1 (5 bases). This CDR3 has 15 amino acids. V lost 3 bases and J 5 bases, leaving 17 bases between the germline ends. CDR1 and CDR2 (germline): MDHEN, SYDVKM. CDR3 DNA: TGTGCCAGCAGTTTCTTCCGGCAGGGTGGACACGAGCAGTACGTC. The encoded protein is CASSFFRQGGHEQYV.

This clonotype was counted ten times or more. This chain joins TRBV5-1 and TRBJ2-1; a possible D gene is TRBD2 (6 bases). Germline V gene lookup returns CDR1 SGHRS and CDR2 YFSETQ. V was trimmed by 0 bases and J by 4 bases, leaving 11 bases between them. This CDR3 contains 15 residues. The CDR3, as DNA: TGCGCCAGCAGCTTGGATCCCGGAGGGTACAATGAGCAGTTCTTC. Translated, it gives CASSLDPGGYNEQFF. The variable domain in full, with the rest retrieved from reference TRBV5-1 and TRBJ2-1, is KAGVTQTPRYLIKTRGQQVTLSCSPISGHRSVSWYQQTPGQGLQFLFEYFSETQRNKGNFPGRFSGRQFSNSRSEMNVSTLELGDSALYLCASSLDPGGYNEQFFGPGTRLTVL.

This clonotype was seen repeatedly, ten times or more. The CDR3 DNA reads TGTGCCAGCAGCAAACCTGGGCACCCGCCCGGTAATGAGCAGTTCTTC. As protein: CASSKPGHPPGNEQFF. The rearrangement links TRBV21-1 to TRBJ2-1; the table's D call of TRBD1 was not tested on the DNA. TRBV21-1 is a pseudogene. This CDR3 is 16 amino acids long.

This clonotype was detected many times. This sequence joins TRBV3-1 and TRBJ1-5; no clear D. Trimming shortened V by 2 bases and J by 5 bases, and 10 bases separated the two germline ends. CDR1 is LGHDT, CDR2 YNNKEL, per germline (reference sequence). The CDR3 spans 14 residues. CDR3 amino acids: CASSQFIGDQPQHF. The CDR3 DNA sequence: TGTGCCAGCAGCCAATTTATCGGGGATCAGCCCCAGCATTTT.

V is TRBV4-3 and J is TRBJ2-3; 10 bases agree with TRBD2. The germline gives CDR1 LGHNA, CDR2 YSLEER. V was clipped by 2 bases and J by 8 bases; unmatched bases: 19. The CDR3 is 19 residues long. The CDR3 loop is CASSQLHPGLAGAEGTQYF. In DNA form, the CDR3 reads TGCGCCAGCAGCCAACTCCACCCCGGGCTAGCGGGGGCCGAGGGTACGCAGTATTTT.

There are many counts of this clonotype. The chain joins TRBV5-1 to TRBJ2-3; 7 bases align to TRBD2. V was clipped by 0 bases and J by 3 bases; unmatched bases: 7. This CDR3 is built from 16 residues. In germline, CDR1 is SGHRS, CDR2 YFSETQ. CDR3 coding DNA: TGCGCCAGCAGCTTGGAACAGCGGGGTGGGACAGATACGCAGTATTTT. It specifies CASSLEQRGGTDTQYF.

The rearrangement joins TRBV5-4 to TRBJ2-7; 10 bases agree with TRBD2. The V gene's germline CDR1 is SGHNT and CDR2 YYREEE (reference sequence). With 7 bases clipped from V and 2 bases from J, the junction kept 6 bases outside the gene matches. The CDR3 runs to 14 residues. The CDR3 reads CASSRTSGTYEQYF. In DNA, the CDR3 is TGTGCCAGCTCCAGGACTAGCGGTACCTACGAGCAGTACTTC. Using reference TRBV5-4 and TRBJ2-7 for the parts outside the CDR3, the full variable domain is ETGVTQSPTHLIKTRGQQVTLRCSSQSGHNTVSWYQQALGQGPQFIFQYYREEENGRGNFPPRFSGLQFPNYSSELNVNALELDDSALYLCASSRTSGTYEQYFGPGTRLTVT.

With regard to this clonotype: A read error is possible here, since a much larger clone lies one base away. This chain joins TRBV5-1 and TRBJ1-2; D unresolved. V lost 0 bases and J lost 3, with 6 bases in between. The CDR3 sequence is 13 residues long. The germline gives CDR1 SGHRS, CDR2 YFSETQ. The DNA of the CDR3 is TGCGCCAGCAGCTTGGGCCACTACTATGGCTACACCTTC. Translating it yields CASSLGHYYGYTF.

This chain uses TRBV18 with TRBJ1-2, with TRBD1 identical over 7 bases. Germline values: CDR1 KGHSH, CDR2 LQKENI. V lost 2 bases, J lost 7 bases, and 4 bases stayed unmatched. There are 13 residues in the CDR3. The CDR3 reads CASSPGGQSGYTF. CDR3 bases: TGTGCCAGCTCACCAGGGGGACAGAGTGGCTACACCTTC.

This clonotype was counted many times. DNA for the CDR3: TGTGCCAGCAGCTTACGGGCTTTCACAGATACGCAGTATTTT. This encodes CASSLRAFTDTQYF. The V call is TRBV5-5, the J call TRBJ2-3, with unresolved D. Germline assignment: CDR1 SGHKS and CDR2 YYEKEE (reference sequence). The CDR3 consists of 14 residues. V was pared by 2 bases and J by 2 bases, with 9 bases between.

This clonotype was found many times. The V gene is TRBV7-9, the J gene TRBJ2-3; D is uncertain. Germline V gives CDR1 SEHNR, CDR2 FQNEAQ (reference sequence). The CDR3 extends over 13 amino acids. The V gene lost 6 bases and the J gene lost 1 base, with 8 bases spanning the gap. The CDR3 DNA reads TGTGCCAGCAGTCTCACAGGCACAGATACGCAGTATTTT. Translating it yields CASSLTGTDTQYF.

This clonotype was recorded at least ten times. The chain uses TRBV5-5 and TRBJ2-1, with TRBD2 matching 9 bases. The CDR3 has 14 amino acids. V shed 5 bases and J 5 bases; nucleotides not matched to a gene: 5. Germline loops: CDR1 SGHKS, CDR2 YYEKEE (reference sequence). CDR3 residues: CASRVAGVDNEQFF. The CDR3 DNA reads TGTGCCAGCAGAGTAGCGGGGGTAGACAATGAGCAGTTCTTC. Complete variable domain (other parts from reference TRBV5-5 and TRBJ2-1): DAGVTQSPTHLIKTRGQQVTLRCSPISGHKSVSWYQQVLGQGPQFIFQYYEKEERGRGNFPDRFSARQFPNYSSELNVNALLLGDSALYLCASRVAGVDNEQFFGPGTRLTVL.

This clonotype showed up many times. The V gene is TRBV12-3 or TRBV12-4, the J gene TRBJ2-3; D is undetermined. Trimming stripped 9 bases from V and 2 bases from J, with 12 bases between. This CDR3 region has 13 residues. The CDR3 loop reads CASKPSTTDTQYF. CDR3 nucleotide sequence: TGTGCCAGTAAACCATCCACCACAGATACGCAGTATTTT.

This clonotype occurred a few times. The J gene is TRBJ1-2, the V gene TRBV20-1, with unresolved D. The ends were cut back, 2 bases at V and 0 bases at J, with 4 bases in the middle. This CDR3 is built from 12 residues. Germline V gene sequence: CDR1 DFQATT, CDR2 SNEGSKA (reference sequence). CDR3 in amino acids: CSARRSNYGYTF. CDR3 DNA sequence: TGCAGTGCTAGACGGTCTAACTATGGCTACACCTTC.

This clonotype was counted between two and nine times. For the CDR3, the DNA is TGCAGCGTAAGACAGGGGAACTATGGCTACACCTTC. Protein sequence: CSVRQGNYGYTF. The rearrangement uses TRBV29-1 and TRBJ1-2; 8 nucleotides agree with TRBD1. The CDR3 runs to 12 residues. Germline V gene data show CDR1 as SQVTM and CDR2 as ANQGSEA. The J segment lost 2 bases and the V segment lost 6 bases, leaving 2 bases of the junction unmatched.

On this clonotype: This could be a read error, since a much larger clone is one nucleotide away. The V and J genes are TRBV12-3 or TRBV12-4 and TRBJ2-5; 8 bases map to TRBD2. The CDR3 loop spans 16 amino acids. The J segment lost 7 bases and the V segment lost 1 base, leaving 11 bases of the junction unmatched. CDR3 amino acids: CASSLDEGAGEGTQYF. CDR3 DNA sequence: TGTGCCAGCAGTTTAGACGAAGGAGCGGGGGAAGGGACCCAGTACTTC.

The sample holds many counts of this clonotype. CDR3 sequence reads: CASSQVIRRGNTIYF. The CDR3 region has the DNA TGCGCCAGCAGCCAAGTTATCAGGCGAGGAAACACCATATATTTT. The rearrangement uses TRBV4-3 and TRBJ1-3; D not resolved. Germline V lookup: CDR1 LGHNA, CDR2 YSLEER. The CDR3 is 15 amino acids. Trimming shortened V by 1 base and J by 4 bases, and 11 bases separated the two germline ends.

This clonotype has more than one count but fewer than ten. V usage is TRBV19 and J usage is TRBJ2-1; TRBD1 matches 9 bases. The J segment lost 5 bases and the V segment lost 3 bases, leaving 11 bases of the junction unmatched. The CDR3 covers 17 residues. The germline V gene has CDR1 LNHDA and CDR2 SQIVND (reference sequence). The DNA for the CDR3 is TGTGCCAGTAGTATCGTACCGGGACAGGGAAGAAACAATGAGCAGTTCTTC. It specifies CASSIVPGQGRNNEQFF.

Notes on this clonotype: Since a much larger clone is just one base distant, this may be a read error. The chain links TRBV5-1 to TRBJ2-1, with a tentative D call TRBD2 (5 bases). The germline V gene has CDR1 SGHRS and CDR2 YFSETQ. The CDR3 extends over 15 amino acids. The CDR3 loop is CAGSFEGPLGNEQFF. CDR3 coding DNA: TGCGCCGGCAGCTTTGAGGGCCCCCTGGGAAATGAGCAGTTCTTC.

This clonotype was observed many times. The chain couples TRBV7-2 to TRBJ2-1; D gene unclear. The CDR3 loop spans 13 amino acids. Germline V CDR1 and CDR2: SGHTA, FQGNSA. Trimming shortened V by 5 bases and J by 7 bases, and 12 bases separated the two germline ends. DNA for the CDR3: TGTGCCAGCAGCCCGGGCAGGTCAAATGAGCAGTTCTTC. This encodes CASSPGRSNEQFF.

This clonotype showed up many times. The chain couples TRBV7-2 to TRBJ2-5; maybe TRBD2 (6 bases). Germline CDR1 and CDR2: SGHTA and FQGNSA. The CDR3 totals 15 residues. Between the trimmed V and J ends, which lost 0 bases and 5 bases, there was a span of 13 bases. The CDR3 here is CASSLARGSGETQYF. The CDR3 DNA sequence: TGTGCCAGCAGCTTAGCGCGGGGTAGCGGTGAGACCCAGTACTTC.

A note on this clonotype: A much larger clone lies one base from this, so it may be a read error. The chain carries TRBV6-1 and TRBJ1-5; perhaps TRBD1 as D (5 bases). This CDR3 is built from 14 residues. V gave up 4 bases and J gave up 3 bases, with 10 bases separating them. Germline CDR1 reads MNHNS; CDR2 reads SASEGT. CDR3 DNA: TGTGCCAGCAGTGGGCAGGGAACCAATCAGCCCCAGCATTTT. Amino acids: CASSGQGTNQPQHF.

V is TRBV20-1 and J is TRBJ2-1, with TRBD2 matching over 7 bases. This CDR3 contains 16 residues. J lost 0 bases, V lost 6 bases, and 11 bases had no gene match. Per germline, CDR1 DFQATT and CDR2 SNEGSKA (reference sequence). CDR3 sequence: CSAPATGTTSYNEQFF. As DNA, the CDR3 is TGCAGTGCCCCAGCTACCGGGACTACCTCCTACAATGAGCAGTTCTTC.

In its sample, this clonotype was seen many times. The chain employs TRBV6-5 and TRBJ2-3; the match to TRBD1 covers 8 bases. V shed 2 bases and J 2 bases; nucleotides not matched to a gene: 6. CDR1 is MNHEY and CDR2 is SVGAGI in the germline V gene. CDR3 length: 16 residues. The CDR3 nucleotides read TGTGCCAGCAGTTACCAGGGGGCAGGGGCCACAGATACGCAGTATTTT. It translates to CASSYQGAGATDTQYF.

The CDR3 DNA reads TGCAGTGCTAGAGATCTAGGGCACAGCTCCTATAATTCACCCCTCCACTTT. Translated: CSARDLGHSSYNSPLHF. This chain connects TRBV20-1 to TRBJ1-6; D is unclear. The CDR3 is made up of 17 amino acids. V dropped 0 bases and J dropped 0 bases, with 12 bases sitting between them. The germline CDR1 and CDR2 sequences are DFQATT and SNEGSKA (reference sequence).

This clonotype was observed many times. V and J are TRBV5-6 and TRBJ2-1; tentatively, D is TRBD1 or TRBD2 (5 bases each). Trimming removed 4 bases at V and 5 bases at J, with 10 bases between. The CDR3 sequence is 13 residues long. The germline CDR1 and CDR2 sequences are SGHDT and YYEEEE. The CDR3 DNA reads as TGTGCCAGCAGCGAAGGGACCAACAATGAGCAGTTCTTC. Amino acid sequence: CASSEGTNNEQFF. Based on the CDR3 plus reference TRBV5-6 and TRBJ2-1, the full variable domain is DAGVTQSPTHLIKTRGQQVTLRCSPKSGHDTVSWYQQALGQGPQFIFQYYEEEERQRGNFPDRFSGHQFPNYSSELNVNALLLGDSALYLCASSEGTNNEQFFGPGTRLTVL.

This clonotype was observed a handful of times. The V gene is TRBV10-3, the J gene TRBJ1-3, with no clear D. Germline V gives CDR1 ENHRY, CDR2 SYGVKD. This CDR3 region has 12 residues. Trimming cost V 0 bases and J 7 bases, with 4 bases left between them. The CDR3 nucleotides are TGTGCCATCAGTGAGTCGGGGAACACCATATATTTT. Translating it yields CAISESGNTIYF.

This clonotype was recorded at least ten times. The rearrangement uses TRBV25-1 and TRBJ2-2; 7 bases map to TRBD1. Germline lookup yields CDR1 MGHDK and CDR2 SYGVNS. After removal of 4 bases from V and 4 bases from J, the junction contained 3 bases not matched to a gene. This CDR3 region has 14 residues. The DNA of the CDR3 is TGTGCCAGCAGTGTGGGACAGCCCACCGGGGAGCTGTTTTTT. Translation gives CASSVGQPTGELFF.

Many counts were recorded for this clonotype. The V gene is TRBV5-1, the J gene TRBJ2-6; weak D call: TRBD2 (5 bases). The CDR3 runs to 16 residues. Trimming left V 3 bases short and J 3 bases short, with 13 bases between. From germline, CDR1 is SGHRS and CDR2 YFSETQ. Here the CDR3 reads CASSSSSGIGANVLTF. CDR3 bases: TGCGCCAGCAGCTCTTCCTCGGGGATTGGGGCCAACGTCCTGACTTTC.

Only a few counts were recorded for this clonotype. The CDR3 bases are TGCGCCAGCAGCTTGATGGGTCTGAACACCGGGGAGCTGTTTTTT. Amino acid sequence: CASSLMGLNTGELFF. The V gene is TRBV5-1, the J gene TRBJ2-2, with no clear D. Germline V CDR1 and CDR2: SGHRS, YFSETQ. CDR3 length: 15 amino acids. Trimming removed 1 base at V and 1 base at J, with 8 bases between.

This clonotype was counted at least ten times. As DNA, the CDR3 is TGTGCCACTACGGACAGTTACAATGAGCAGTTCTTC. This gives the protein CATTDSYNEQFF. The rearrangement links TRBV10-3 to TRBJ2-1; a weak D match, TRBD1 (6 bases). The CDR3 contains 12 residues. Germline CDR1 ENHRY, CDR2 SYGVKD. Trimming removed 10 bases at V and 4 bases at J, with 11 bases between.